This T cell receptor beta chain was recorded in a study of CD8+ T cells in alopecia areata. Germline lookup yields CDR1 SGHRS and CDR2 YFSETQ. This CDR3 region has 14 residues. V lost 4 bases to trimming and J lost 2 bases, with 10 bases between them. cDNA serving as the sequencing template came from extracted, reverse transcribed RNA. TCRdb's copy holds only in-frame clones and misses some; the assay was immunoSEQ multiplex PCR. The sample holds approximately 24,000 clones; 52% are singletons and the top ten take under 35%. Lesional scalp tissue (obtained by punch biopsy) and peripheral blood were collected from alopecia areata patients. Isolation of CD4+ and CD8+ T cells from PBMCs was achieved by sorting.

The sequenced sample consisted of NKG2D-high CD8+ T cells sorted from blood. This receptor was taken from a human donor with alopecia areata. The chain has TRBV5-1 and TRBJ2-1, with D perhaps TRBD2 (5 bases). The CDR3 nucleotides read TGCGCCAGCAGCCTAGCCTCTCCCTACAATGAGCAGTTCTTC. Encoded protein: CASSLASPYNEQFF.